The entry that follows covers one T cell receptor (beta chain) sequence. What it recognizes is unknown. Some clones are missing from TCRdb's copy, which holds only in-frame ones; the method was immunoSEQ multiplex PCR. The sample contains about 150,000 clones, over 80% of which appear only once. Germline V gene sequence: CDR1 LNHDA, CDR2 SQIVND (reference sequence). The CDR3 spans 15 residues. Unmatched junction bases numbered 4, after V lost 6 bases and J lost 0 bases. The sample originates from a study of T cell responses to AZD1222 COVID-19 vaccine. Study observations and caveats: Donor demographics were predominantly white British with a female majority; clonal diversity may be underestimated. Among those given AZD1222, only 6 or 7 were seropositive at baseline.

Second-dose timings of about 4 or about 12 weeks were pooled. Sequences were derived from peripheral blood, sampled 28 days after the second AZD1222 dose. This chain uses TRBV19 with TRBJ2-3; 9 nucleotides match TRBD1. The clonotype was recovered from an adult who received the AZD1222 COVID-19 vaccine. The CDR3 coding sequence is TGTGCCAGTAGGAGACAGGGGGATAGCACAGATACGCAGTATTTT. Translated, it gives CASRRQGDSTDTQYF.